One sample yielded the 8 T cell receptor beta chains listed below, sequenced in a study of cytomegalovirus exposure and HLA in healthy donors. The PCR contained 60 Vbeta and 13 Jbeta primers. Produced via immunoSEQ multiplex PCR; TCRdb's table is partial and in-frame only. Its clone listing holds approximately 40,000 clones. The sequenced material came from PBMCs. The receptors were sampled from a woman in her twenties or thirties in good health and CMV-seronegative.

The chain joins TRBV5-1 to TRBJ2-2, with unresolved D. Germline-derived CDR1 and CDR2 are SGHRS and YFSETQ. The V gene lost 2 bases and the J gene lost 6 bases, with 5 bases spanning the gap. This CDR3 has 12 residues. The CDR3 region is CASSFGAGELFF. The CDR3 bases are TGCGCCAGCAGCTTCGGTGCCGGGGAGCTGTTTTTT.

The V and J genes are TRBV28 and TRBJ1-2, with unresolved D. Per germline, CDR1 MDHEN and CDR2 SYDVKM. The CDR3 is made up of 13 amino acids. V was clipped by 6 bases and J by 2 bases, with 10 bases between them. The CDR3, as DNA: TGTGCCAGCAGCCCAGGAAGCAACTATGGCTACACCTTC. Protein sequence: CASSPGSNYGYTF.

This chain links TRBV2 with TRBJ2-7, with 8 bases lining up with TRBD2. This CDR3 is 15 amino acids long. V was pared by 5 bases and J by 3 bases, with 9 bases of the junction left unmatched. Germline lookup yields CDR1 SNHLY and CDR2 FYNNEI. CDR3 in DNA: TGTGCCAGCAGTTCCACCCGGGCGGGAGGCTACGAGCAGTACTTC. It yields the protein CASSSTRAGGYEQYF.

The chain couples TRBV7-9 to TRBJ2-1; 12 nucleotides line up with TRBD2. The V segment lost 4 bases and the J segment 8 bases; nucleotides outside the gene matches: 6. The CDR3 contains 15 residues. The germline V gene has CDR1 SEHNR and CDR2 FQNEAQ (reference sequence). CDR3 amino acids: CASSYGLAGLDEQFF. Written as DNA, the CDR3 is TGTGCCAGCAGCTACGGACTAGCGGGATTGGATGAGCAGTTCTTC.

This chain uses TRBV6-6 with TRBJ2-5, with a weak D call TRBD2 (5 bases). Germline-derived CDR1 and CDR2 are MNHNY and SVGAGI (reference sequence). There are 15 residues in the CDR3. V was cut by 11 bases and J by 3 bases, with 22 bases left in between. This CDR3 reads CASGSPNRGEETQYF. The CDR3 DNA is TGTGCCTCGGGTAGCCCTAATCGGGGTGAAGAGACCCAGTACTTC.

J is TRBJ2-7 and V is TRBV4-3; D is possibly TRBD1 (6 bases). Germline CDR1 LGHNA, CDR2 YSLEER. This CDR3 is 16 amino acids long. V was cut by 0 bases and J by 0 bases, with 12 bases left in between. The CDR3 loop reads CASSQERDRSSYEQYF. CDR3 nucleotide sequence: TGCGCCAGCAGCCAAGAGCGTGACAGGAGCTCCTACGAGCAGTACTTC.

This chain joins TRBV5-6 and TRBJ1-1, with D maybe TRBD1 (6 bases). The CDR3 sequence is 11 residues long. Germline V gene sequence: CDR1 SGHDT, CDR2 YYEEEE. V was cut by 4 bases and J by 8 bases, with 9 bases left in between. DNA of the CDR3: TGTGCCAGCAGCATCGGACAGGAAGCTTTCTTT. It codes for CASSIGQEAFF.

This sequence joins TRBV5-1 and TRBJ2-7, with a possible D match to TRBD2 (6 bases). The germline CDR1 and CDR2 sequences are SGHRS and YFSETQ. There are 14 residues in the CDR3. V gave up 0 bases and J gave up 3 bases, with 10 bases separating them. In DNA, the CDR3 is TGCGCCAGCAGCTTGGGGGACTTTTGCTACGAGCAGTACTTC. Its translation: CASSLGDFCYEQYF.